The T cell receptor beta chain under discussion was sequenced for a study of OX40 agonist ivuxolimab in advanced cancers. Study results and caveats: Among the lowest peripheral clonal expansion occurred in 0.1-3.0 mg/kg partial responders. Mean expanded clone counts were higher in CD8+ than CD4+ T cells.

Measured with immunoSEQ multiplex PCR; TCRdb has only the in-frame clones, and not every one. The table lists roughly 64,000 clones, around 84% of them singletons, with 5% in the top ten. V was trimmed by 6 bases and J by 5 bases, leaving 11 bases between them. The CDR3 totals 12 residues. CDR1 and CDR2 from the germline V gene are MNHEY and SVGAGI. As to this clone: The antigen is unknown.

The material was CD4+ or CD8+ T cells sorted from blood, obtained in a trial of the OX40 agonist ivuxolimab. The V call is TRBV6-5, the J call TRBJ2-7; D is possibly TRBD2 (6 bases). The TCR comes from an adult with an advanced solid tumor such as melanoma, head and neck, liver or kidney cancer. The CDR3 sequence is CASSPTSHEQYF. The CDR3 nucleotides are TGTGCCAGCAGCCCAACTAGCCACGAGCAGTACTTC.